This TCR beta chain was documented in a study of T cell responses to AZD1222 COVID-19 vaccine. Turning to the study itself: Timing groups of about 4 and about 12 weeks for second doses were pooled. General study points: Seropositive at baseline were only a handful of AZD1222 recipients. Clonal diversity was possibly underestimated, and white British individuals and females predominated among donors. Nearly half of spike-specific TCRs reportedly target unmutated variant regions.

Produced via immunoSEQ multiplex PCR; TCRdb's table is partial and in-frame only. This sample has over 150,000 clones, with approximately 90% found just once. Note on this clone: Its cognate antigen is unknown.

The CDR3 consists of 16 residues. The V and J ends lost 0 bases and 2 bases, in that order; junction bases with no gene match: 6. Germline CDR1 reads SGDLS; CDR2 reads YYNGEE. Specimen: peripheral blood, collected on day 0 of AZD1222 vaccination. This sequence originates from an adult in good health. The chain links TRBV9 to TRBJ2-5, with 8 positions matching TRBD2. Here the CDR3 reads CASSVGPAGDQETQYF. For the CDR3, the DNA is TGTGCCAGCAGCGTAGGCCCAGCGGGGGATCAAGAGACCCAGTACTTC. The full variable domain, its missing parts supplied by reference TRBV9 and TRBJ2-5, is DSGVTQTPKHLITATGQRVTLRCSPRSGDLSVYWYQQSLDQGLQFLIQYYNGEERAKGNILERFSAQQFPDLHSELNLSSLELGDSALYFCASSVGPAGDQETQYFGPGTRLLVL.